Following are 11 T cell receptor beta chains from one sample sequenced in a study of T cell changes during pregnancy in multiple sclerosis. Assay used: immunoSEQ multiplex PCR; TCRdb lists only in-frame clones, some missing. In the table there are more than 55,000 clones, approximately 91% of which are singletons. Source: peripheral blood, taken in the second trimester of pregnancy. These receptors were obtained from a female donor with multiple sclerosis, enrolled in a pregnancy study.

The chain combines TRBV2 with TRBJ2-7; TRBD2 is a possible D gene (5 bases). CDR3 size: 14 residues. The germline V and J ends were trimmed by 7 bases and 7 bases, with 20 bases remaining between them. Germline V gene lookup returns CDR1 SNHLY and CDR2 FYNNEI. CDR3 DNA sequence: TGTGCCAGCACCCTCCGGTCCAGGACGGGGGAGCAGTACTTC. Residues: CASTLRSRTGEQYF.

The V and J genes are TRBV9 and TRBJ2-2; TRBD1 matches at 8 bases. The CDR3 is 14 residues long. Germline V CDR1 and CDR2: SGDLS, YYNGEE. CDR3 sequence (DNA): TGTTCACAGCCCGGACAGGGAATAGCCGGGGAGCTGTTTTTT. It codes for CSQPGQGIAGELFF.

V and J are TRBV25-1 and TRBJ1-1; TRBD1 matches 8 bases. Trimming cost V 1 base and J 4 bases; bases outside gene matches: 5. This CDR3 has 15 amino acids. Germline lookup yields CDR1 MGHDK and CDR2 SYGVNS. CDR3 sequence: CASSELTGGGTEAFF. The CDR3 DNA reads TGTGCCAGCAGTGAATTAACAGGGGGAGGCACTGAAGCTTTCTTT.

V is TRBV6-6 and J is TRBJ1-1, with no clear D. Trimming removed 6 bases from V and 4 bases from J, with 12 bases in between. The CDR3 spans 13 residues. CDR1 and CDR2 (germline): MNHNY, SVGAGI (reference sequence). The CDR3 DNA follows: TGTGCCAGCAGCCGGGGAAGGAGCACTGAAGCTTTCTTT. Encoded protein: CASSRGRSTEAFF.

The V call is TRBV28, the J call TRBJ2-7; TRBD1 matches 10 bases. Unmatched junction bases numbered 17, after V lost 5 bases and J lost 4 bases. The CDR3 consists of 18 residues. Germline V CDR1 and CDR2: MDHEN, SYDVKM. CDR3 loop: CASSPNDWVDRGRYEQYF. The CDR3, as DNA: TGTGCCAGCAGTCCAAATGACTGGGTCGACAGGGGGCGATACGAGCAGTACTTC.

The chain's CDR3 is CASSLSLGRGSSGANVLTF. The CDR3 region has the DNA TGTGCCAGCAGTTTAAGTCTCGGGCGGGGGAGCTCTGGGGCCAACGTCCTGACTTTC. The V gene is TRBV27, the J gene TRBJ2-6; 7 nucleotides agree with TRBD2. V lost 2 bases, J lost 0 bases, and 10 bases stayed unmatched. Germline CDR1 reads MNHEY; CDR2 reads SMNVEV (reference sequence). CDR3 size: 19 residues.

The chain couples TRBV2 to TRBJ2-3, with TRBD2 matching 8 bases. Germline V gene lookup returns CDR1 SNHLY and CDR2 FYNNEI. This CDR3 has 16 amino acids. V dropped 8 bases and J dropped 0; count of bases not matched to a gene: 10. CDR3 DNA: TGTGCCAGCCAAGAAATAGCGGGGAGTAGCACAGATACGCAGTATTTT. Amino acids: CASQEIAGSSTDTQYF. Full variable domain (rest looked up from reference TRBV2 and TRBJ2-3): EPEVTQTPSHQVTQMGQEVILRCVPISNHLYFYWYRQILGQKVEFLVSFYNNEISEKSEIFDDQFSVERPDGSNFTLKIRSTKLEDSAMYFCASQEIAGSSTDTQYFGPGTRLTVL.

The gene calls are TRBV7-2 and TRBJ1-1; possibly TRBD1 for D (5 bases). The ends were cut back, 5 bases at V and 1 base at J, with 11 bases in the middle. CDR3 size: 14 residues. Germline V gene lookup returns CDR1 SGHTA and CDR2 FQGNSA. CDR3 sequence (DNA): TGTGCCAGCAGCAGGCGTACAGGGAACACTGAAGCTTTCTTT. Its translation is CASSRRTGNTEAFF.

J is TRBJ1-1 and V is TRBV7-2; TRBD1 might be the D (5 bases). Trimming stripped 4 bases from V and 10 bases from J, with 10 bases between. Germline V gives CDR1 SGHTA, CDR2 FQGNSA. CDR3 length equals 11 residues. For the CDR3, the DNA is TGTGCCAGCAGCTCGGGACTGTCAGCTTTCTTT. It codes for CASSSGLSAFF.

This clone was observed a single time. The chain links TRBV2 to TRBJ1-6, with a tentative D call TRBD1 (6 bases). CDR1 is SNHLY and CDR2 is FYNNEI in the germline V gene. The CDR3 sequence is 14 residues long. Trimming took off 6 bases at V and 7 bases at J, with 13 bases between the two ends. CDR3 region: CASRPLQGNSPLHF. The CDR3 region has the DNA TGTGCCAGCAGGCCCCTACAGGGCAATTCACCCCTCCACTTT. The complete variable domain, with remaining parts taken from reference TRBV2 and TRBJ1-6, reads EPEVTQTPSHQVTQMGQEVILRCVPISNHLYFYWYRQILGQKVEFLVSFYNNEISEKSEIFDDQFSVERPDGSNFTLKIRSTKLEDSAMYFCASRPLQGNSPLHFGNGTRLTVT.

The V and J genes are TRBV19 and TRBJ2-7; tentatively, D is TRBD2 (5 bases). With 5 bases removed from V and 1 base from J, the gap between germline ends came to 12 bases. Germline V gene lookup returns CDR1 LNHDA and CDR2 SQIVND (reference sequence). The CDR3 sequence is 14 residues long. The CDR3, as DNA: TGTGCCAGTAGTCTCCGACGGGGATCCTACGAGCAGTACTTC. As protein: CASSLRRGSYEQYF.